The rows below give T cell receptor beta chains drawn from one sample of a study of blood T cell repertoires in COVID-19. The table came from immunoSEQ multiplex PCR; TCRdb's copy has only in-frame clones and leaves some out. The sample lists 200,000 to 250,000 clones, approximately 85% seen once, with 5.5% to 6% in the top ten. Sequenced: peripheral blood. These receptors were collected from an elderly woman with COVID-19, enrolled during active disease. CDR3s include the opening cysteine and the closing phenylalanine or tryptophan. D genes are given only for firm matches. Rows give clone size only sometimes, using once, few, many, or a class for an expanded clone.

CASSRGGTYEQYF	TGTGCCAGCTCACGGGGCGGGACCTACGAGCAGTACTTC	NA	TRBJ2-7	NA	TRBV18
CASRGQGLSNSPLHF	TGTGCCAGCAGGGGACAGGGATTGAGTAATTCACCCCTCCACTTT	once	TRBJ1-6	TRBD1	TRBV2
CASSSDQGGGRQPQHF	TGTGCCAGCAGCAGTGATCAAGGGGGCGGAAGGCAGCCCCAGCATTTT	once	TRBJ1-5	NA	TRBV21-1
CASSRTGKYTEAFF	TGTGCCAGCAGCCGGACAGGGAAATACACTGAAGCTTTCTTT	NA	TRBJ1-1	TRBD1	TRBV3-1/TRBV3-2
CAIRGQRNQPQHF	TGTGCCATCAGGGGACAGCGCAATCAGCCCCAGCATTTT	NA	TRBJ1-5	TRBD1	TRBV10-3
CASSRTGENYGYTF	TGTGCCAGCAGCCGGACAGGGGAAAACTATGGCTACACCTTC	NA	TRBJ1-2	TRBD1	TRBV13
CATGGSSNYNEQFF	TGTGCCACCGGTGGGAGCAGCAATTACAATGAGCAGTTCTTC	NA	TRBJ2-1	NA	TRBV24-1
CASSFSGPQETQYF	TGTGCCAGCAGCTTTTCAGGGCCCCAAGAGACCCAGTACTTC	NA	TRBJ2-5	NA	TRBV7-2
CASSKGTSGGGETQYF	TGTGCCAGCAGTAAAGGGACTAGCGGGGGTGGAGAGACCCAGTACTTC	NA	TRBJ2-5	TRBD2	TRBV5-8
CASTKANYGYTF	TGTGCCAGCACTAAAGCTAACTATGGCTACACCTTC	NA	TRBJ1-2	NA	TRBV28
CASSPIQGVNAEAFF	TGTGCCAGCTCACCGATACAGGGGGTCAATGCTGAAGCTTTCTTT	NA	TRBJ1-1	TRBD1	TRBV18
CAISPQGTYGYTF	TGTGCCATCAGCCCACAGGGGACCTATGGCTACACCTTC	NA	TRBJ1-2	TRBD1	TRBV10-3
CASSYPAGGMYNEQFF	TGTGCCAGCAGCTACCCAGCGGGGGGGATGTACAATGAGCAGTTCTTC	NA	TRBJ2-1	TRBD2	TRBV27
CASSSGTIGNTIYF	TGTGCCAGCAGCTCCGGGACAATTGGAAACACCATATATTTT	few	TRBJ1-3	NA	TRBV6-5
CASRPTGGNGYTF	TGTGCCAGCAGACCGACAGGGGGAAACGGCTACACCTTC	NA	TRBJ1-2	TRBD1	TRBV9
CATGGQAGSPLHF	TGTGCCACCGGAGGGCAGGCAGGTTCACCCCTCCACTTT	NA	TRBJ1-6	NA	TRBV12-3/TRBV12-4
CSALDREGYTF	TGCAGTGCCCTGGACAGGGAGGGCTACACCTTC	NA	TRBJ1-2	TRBD1	TRBV20-1
CASRQGAGNTEAFF	TGTGCCAGCAGGCAGGGGGCAGGGAACACTGAAGCTTTCTTT	NA	TRBJ1-1	TRBD1	TRBV6-5
CASSLAGVSNQPQHF	TGCGCCAGCAGCTTGGCAGGGGTTAGCAATCAGCCCCAGCATTTT	NA	TRBJ1-5	NA	TRBV5-1
CASSQEAAGSYNEQFF	TGCGCCAGCAGCCAAGAGGCAGCGGGCTCCTACAATGAGCAGTTCTTC	NA	TRBJ2-1	NA	TRBV4-1
CASSLRQGNNEQFF	TGTGCCAGCAGCCTCAGACAGGGGAACAATGAGCAGTTCTTC	NA	TRBJ2-1	TRBD1	TRBV7-3
CASSFSGPQETQYF	TGCGCCAGCAGCTTCAGCGGTCCACAAGAGACCCAGTACTTC	NA	TRBJ2-5	NA	TRBV5-1
CASSQDGGAYNEQFF	TGTGCCAGCAGCCAAGACGGGGGGGCCTACAATGAGCAGTTCTTC	NA	TRBJ2-1	TRBD2	TRBV28
CASAGLGATNTEAFF	TGTGCCAGCGCTGGTTTAGGGGCTACGAACACTGAAGCTTTCTTT	NA	TRBJ1-1	NA	TRBV7-8
CASTKGHRNTEAFF	TGTGCCAGCACCAAGGGACATCGGAACACTGAAGCTTTCTTT	NA	TRBJ1-1	NA	TRBV5-5
CASSLTGKSSYEQYF	TGTGCCAGCAGCCTCACAGGGAAAAGCTCCTACGAGCAGTACTTC	NA	TRBJ2-7	NA	TRBV3-1/TRBV3-2
CASSHFGANEKLFF	TGCGCCAGCAGTCATTTCGGGGCTAATGAAAAACTGTTTTTT	NA	TRBJ1-4	NA	TRBV23-1
CASSLSLAAIGSDTQYF	TGTGCCAGCAGTTTATCGTTAGCGGCAATAGGGTCAGATACGCAGTATTTT	NA	TRBJ2-3	NA	TRBV28
CATSDPTTSGGALSTDTQYF	TGTGCCACCAGTGATCCCACGACTAGCGGGGGGGCTTTAAGCACAGATACGCAGTATTTT	NA	TRBJ2-3	TRBD2	TRBV24-1
CATSSYGTGSTEAFF	TGTGCCACCAGCTCCTACGGGACAGGGTCAACTGAAGCTTTCTTT	NA	TRBJ1-1	TRBD1	TRBV15
CASSRGQGVMNTEAFF	TGTGCCAGCAGCCGGGGACAGGGCGTTATGAACACTGAAGCTTTCTTT	NA	TRBJ1-1	TRBD1	TRBV7-2
CASSRFTNGNTEAFF	TGCGCCAGCAGCCGTTTCACTAATGGTAACACTGAAGCTTTCTTT	NA	TRBJ1-1	NA	TRBV5-1
CASSLGGVGYGYTF	TGTGCCAGCAGCCTGGGGGGTGTCGGCTATGGCTACACCTTC	NA	TRBJ1-2	NA	TRBV11-2
CASSPRDSKGYTF	TGCGCCAGCAGCCCCCGGGACAGTAAGGGCTACACCTTC	NA	TRBJ1-2	TRBD1	TRBV5-1
CASSQDRGLQETQYF	TGTGCCAGCAGCCAAGATCGGGGACTACAAGAGACCCAGTACTTC	NA	TRBJ2-5	TRBD2	TRBV3-1/TRBV3-2
CASSPGGTGGEKLFF	TGTGCCAGCAGCCCCGGGGGGACAGGGGGCGAAAAACTGTTTTTT	once	TRBJ1-4	TRBD1	TRBV6-5
CASSPGTGNSPLHF	TGTGCCAGCTCACCAGGGACAGGGAATTCACCCCTCCACTTT	NA	TRBJ1-6	TRBD1	TRBV18
CASSYRGLQPQHF	TGTGCCAGCAGTTACAGGGGTCTTCAGCCCCAGCATTTT	once	TRBJ1-5	NA	TRBV6-2/TRBV6-3
CASSGQGSLETTF	TGTGCCAGCAGTGGACAGGGATCTCTGGAGACCACCTTC	NA	TRBJ1-2	TRBD1	TRBV2
CASSPARTGNYGYTF	TGCGCCAGCAGCCCCGCCCGGACAGGGAACTATGGCTACACCTTC	NA	TRBJ1-2	TRBD1	TRBV4-3
CSVGLAALDTQYF	TGCAGCGTTGGGCTAGCGGCGTTGGATACGCAGTATTTT	NA	TRBJ2-3	TRBD2	TRBV29-1
CASSLVSGVGSPLHF	TGTGCCAGCAGCTTAGTATCAGGGGTAGGATCACCCCTCCACTTT	NA	TRBJ1-6	NA	TRBV7-6
CAWSVGGGGQETQYF	TGTGCCTGGAGTGTAGGGGGCGGGGGGCAAGAGACCCAGTACTTC	NA	TRBJ2-5	NA	TRBV30
CASSRGQGAQVAFF	TGTGCCAGCAGCAGGGGACAGGGGGCGCAGGTAGCTTTCTTT	NA	TRBJ1-1	TRBD1	TRBV9
CANGQGAPYTF	TGTGCCAACGGACAGGGGGCACCCTACACCTTC	NA	TRBJ1-2	TRBD1	TRBV28
CATEGQGFYSNQPQHF	TGTGCCACCGAGGGACAGGGGTTTTATAGCAATCAGCCCCAGCATTTT	NA	TRBJ1-5	NA	TRBV21-1
CASRTGVYGYTF	TGTGCCAGCAGAACAGGTGTCTATGGCTACACCTTC	NA	TRBJ1-2	NA	TRBV28
CASSPQGGREDEQFF	TGTGCCAGCAGCCCGCAGGGGGGCAGGGAGGATGAGCAGTTCTTC	NA	TRBJ2-1	NA	TRBV3-1/TRBV3-2
CASSLAGGRSYEQYF	TGTGCCAGCAGCTTAGCGGGGGGACGATCCTACGAGCAGTACTTC	NA	TRBJ2-7	NA	TRBV7-2
CASSTLTGGNTEAFF	TGTGCCAGTAGTACACTGACAGGGGGAAACACTGAAGCTTTCTTT	NA	TRBJ1-1	TRBD1	TRBV19
CASSQALAGGIEGNEQFF	TGTGCCAGCAGCCAAGCCCTAGCGGGGGGGATTGAGGGCAATGAGCAGTTCTTC	NA	TRBJ2-1	TRBD2	TRBV3-1/TRBV3-2
CASSLAWPGGWGADTQYF	TGTGCCAGCAGCTTAGCATGGCCGGGGGGCTGGGGCGCAGATACGCAGTATTTT	NA	TRBJ2-3	NA	TRBV7-2